This T cell receptor beta chain is from a study of CD8 T cells in ankylosing spondylitis. TCRdb reprocessed the 5' RACE reads with MiXCR, giving one entry per CDR3 protein. The sample records about 150,000 distinct CDR3 sequences, around 45% being singletons. The germline V gene has CDR1 MGHRA and CDR2 YSYEKL. V lost 0 bases, J lost 4 bases, and 10 bases lay in between. This CDR3 is built from 15 residues. The chain has TRBV4-1 and TRBJ1-5; no clear D gene. This clonotype was sampled from a male donor with ankylosing spondylitis. Material: synovial fluid, either unsorted or a sorted T cell fraction (not recorded which). CDR3 in DNA: TGCGCCAGCAGCCAAGATGGGTCGAGGAATCAGCCCCAGCATTTT. It is translated as CASSQDGSRNQPQHF.